The 22 T cell receptor beta chains given below trace back to one sample, sequenced in a study of cytomegalovirus exposure and HLA in healthy donors. The PCR used 60 Vbeta and 13 Jbeta primers. Assay: immunoSEQ multiplex PCR; the TCRdb copy retains only in-frame clones and omits some. The sample records 120,000 to 150,000 clones, around 77% being singletons. Sequencing was performed on PBMCs. The receptors were gathered from a woman aged 40 to 50 in good health and CMV-seropositive.

The chain joins TRBV4-1 to TRBJ1-1; perhaps TRBD1 as D (5 bases). The CDR3 spans 14 residues. V lost 1 base to trimming and J lost 0 bases, with 6 bases between them. The germline V gene has CDR1 MGHRA and CDR2 YSYEKL. CDR3 sequence: CASSQGQLNTEAFF. The DNA of the CDR3 is TGCGCCAGCAGCCAAGGACAGCTGAACACTGAAGCTTTCTTT.

This chain uses TRBV2 with TRBJ1-2; the D gene is possibly TRBD1 (6 bases). CDR3 length equals 15 residues. Germline CDR1 and CDR2: SNHLY and FYNNEI. Trimming pared 5 bases from V and 2 bases from J, leaving 15 bases between. The CDR3 nucleotides are TGTGCCAGCAGTTCCGAAGGGGGTTCGAACTATGGCTACACCTTC. Translated: CASSSEGGSNYGYTF.

The genes are TRBV18 and TRBJ2-4; 12 nucleotides line up with TRBD2. Germline trimming cut 1 base from V and 6 bases from J; bases unmatched to any gene: 4. Germline assignment: CDR1 KGHSH and CDR2 LQKENI. The CDR3 loop spans 16 amino acids. The CDR3 loop reads CASSPRELAGGNIQYF. DNA for the CDR3: TGTGCCAGCTCACCACGAGAACTAGCGGGGGGAAACATTCAGTACTTC.

This clone came up once. The CDR3 nucleotides read TGTGCCAGCAGAAAAACAGGGGGCACTGAAGCTTTCTTT. Amino acid sequence: CASRKTGGTEAFF. V usage is TRBV6-1 and J usage is TRBJ1-1; 8 bases fit TRBD1. The CDR3 has 13 amino acids. Germline CDR1 and CDR2: MNHNS and SASEGT. The trim removed 6 bases at V and 4 bases at J, leaving 4 bases unmatched.

This chain uses TRBV6-5 with TRBJ2-1; D uncertain. The CDR3 consists of 11 residues. CDR1 and CDR2 (germline): MNHEY, SVGAGI. V lost 4 bases and J lost 15, with 13 bases in between. The CDR3 reads CASSSTGGLFF. The CDR3 DNA reads TGTGCCAGCAGTTCCACTGGTGGTTTGTTCTTC.

V is TRBV5-6 and J is TRBJ1-2, with D uncertain. This CDR3 has 12 residues. The V end was cut by 2 bases, the J end by 6 bases, with 8 bases between. Germline V gene data show CDR1 as SGHDT and CDR2 as YYEEEE. CDR3 sequence (DNA): TGTGCCAGCAGCTTTACGGGAAATGGCTACACCTTC. Its translation is CASSFTGNGYTF. Variable domain in full (rest from reference TRBV5-6 and TRBJ1-2): DAGVTQSPTHLIKTRGQQVTLRCSPKSGHDTVSWYQQALGQGPQFIFQYYEEEERQRGNFPDRFSGHQFPNYSSELNVNALLLGDSALYLCASSFTGNGYTFGSGTRLTVV.

This rearrangement joins TRBV9 to TRBJ1-1; 10 bases map to TRBD1. The germline V gene encodes CDR1 SGDLS and CDR2 YYNGEE. Losses at the gene ends were 0 bases for V and 1 base for J; bases not matched to a gene: 3. The CDR3 has 16 amino acids. CDR3 nucleotides: TGTGCCAGCAGCGTAGAGGGGACAGGGGCGAACACTGAAGCTTTCTTT. This sequence encodes CASSVEGTGANTEAFF.

The chain uses TRBV11-2 and TRBJ2-2; D remains ambiguous. Trimming removed 0 bases from V and 1 base from J, with 6 bases in between. The CDR3 is 15 residues long. The germline V gene has CDR1 SGHAT and CDR2 FQNNGV. CDR3 in amino acids: CASSLDHWNTGELFF. The CDR3 bases are TGTGCCAGCAGCTTAGATCACTGGAACACCGGGGAGCTGTTTTTT.

This clone was found once. The CDR3 is CASSSQRGTSGGGFQYF. The CDR3, as DNA: TGTGCCAGCAGCTCCCAGCGGGGGACTAGCGGGGGGGGATTTCAGTACTTC. The chain combines TRBV7-9 with TRBJ2-4; TRBD2 agrees at 16 bases. This CDR3 has 17 amino acids. Germline CDR1 SEHNR, CDR2 FQNEAQ (reference sequence). Losses at the gene ends were 4 bases for V and 11 bases for J; bases not matched to a gene: 11. Full variable domain (rest looked up from reference TRBV7-9 and TRBJ2-4): DTGVSQNPRHKITKRGQNVTFRCDPISEHNRLYWYRQTLGQGPEFLTYFQNEAQLEKSRLLSDRFSAERPKGSFSTLEIQRTEQGDSAMYLCASSSQRGTSGGGFQYFGAGTRLSVL.

The rearrangement joins TRBV19 to TRBJ1-2, with D unresolved. V lost 0 bases to trimming and J lost 5 bases, with 10 bases between them. There are 14 residues in the CDR3. Germline V gene lookup returns CDR1 LNHDA and CDR2 SQIVND (reference sequence). The CDR3 is CASSIERGVYGYTF. Written as DNA, the CDR3 is TGTGCCAGTAGTATAGAGCGGGGAGTTTATGGCTACACCTTC.

The CDR3 sequence: CASSIAWLASDTQYF. The CDR3 region has the DNA TGTGCCAGTAGTATAGCGTGGCTAGCGTCAGATACGCAGTATTTT. The chain has TRBV19 and TRBJ2-3, with D tentatively TRBD2 (6 bases). Per the germline V gene, CDR1 is LNHDA and CDR2 is SQIVND (reference sequence). The CDR3 consists of 15 residues. Trimming removed 1 base at V and 4 bases at J, with 12 bases between.

In this sample, this clone turned up a few times. This chain uses TRBV5-1 with TRBJ1-1, with D maybe TRBD1 (5 bases). V lost 0 bases to trimming and J lost 4 bases, with 16 bases between them. Germline CDR1 reads SGHRS; CDR2 reads YFSETQ. The CDR3 has 16 residues. The CDR3 coding sequence is TGCGCCAGCAGCTTGGCCGGCAGGGAAGTGGGCACTGAAGCTTTCTTT. Amino acid sequence: CASSLAGREVGTEAFF. Drawing the rest from reference TRBV5-1 and TRBJ1-1, the complete variable domain is KAGVTQTPRYLIKTRGQQVTLSCSPISGHRSVSWYQQTPGQGLQFLFEYFSETQRNKGNFPGRFSGRQFSNSRSEMNVSTLELGDSALYLCASSLAGREVGTEAFFGQGTRLTVV.

This clone was observed a single time. The chain employs TRBV9 and TRBJ1-3; a weak D match, TRBD1 (5 bases). CDR3 length: 19 residues. Trimming removed 0 bases from V and 4 bases from J, with 23 bases in between. Germline V gene data show CDR1 as SGDLS and CDR2 as YYNGEE. In nucleotides, the CDR3 is TGTGCCAGCAGCGTAGAGGGCGGTTGGGACTTCGGGCCCGGAAACACCATATATTTT. This sequence encodes CASSVEGGWDFGPGNTIYF.

The gene calls are TRBV2 and TRBJ2-7, with D tentatively TRBD2 (6 bases). The CDR3 is 10 residues long. Germline V gene sequence: CDR1 SNHLY, CDR2 FYNNEI. V lost 6 bases, J lost 7 bases, and 7 bases lay in between. The CDR3 region has the DNA TGTGCCAGCAGCCGGGGGGAGCAGTACTTC. It translates to CASSRGEQYF.

The CDR3 is CASSYSRGFYEQYF. The CDR3 DNA reads TGTGCCAGCAGTTACTCGAGGGGGTTTTACGAGCAGTACTTC. The V call is TRBV6-6, the J call TRBJ2-7; D might be TRBD1 (6 bases). Trimming left V 0 bases short and J 4 bases short, with 10 bases between. The CDR3 contains 14 residues. Germline V gives CDR1 MNHNY, CDR2 SVGAGI (reference sequence).

V usage is TRBV5-1 and J usage is TRBJ1-1; perhaps TRBD1 as D (5 bases). The V gene lost 3 bases and the J gene lost 2 bases, with 17 bases spanning the gap. This CDR3 is built from 16 residues. Germline CDR1 is SGHRS and CDR2 is YFSETQ. CDR3 nucleotide sequence: TGCGCCAGCAGCTATCCGCAGGGCACCTCTAACACTGAAGCTTTCTTT. Protein: CASSYPQGTSNTEAFF.

The chain carries TRBV5-1 and TRBJ2-7; maybe TRBD2 (6 bases). Germline assignment: CDR1 SGHRS and CDR2 YFSETQ. This CDR3 comprises 14 residues. With 2 bases removed from V and 5 bases from J, the gap between germline ends came to 14 bases. The CDR3 DNA follows: TGCGCCAGCAGCTTCCTCGGGACTCCCGACGAGCAGTACTTC. Translated, it gives CASSFLGTPDEQYF.

The chain is built from TRBV6-1 and TRBJ2-7; TRBD2 matches 7 bases. CDR3 size: 16 residues. V dropped 4 bases and J dropped 1; count of bases not matched to a gene: 10. Germline values: CDR1 MNHNS, CDR2 SASEGT. CDR3 bases: TGTGCCAGCAGTGGACTAGGACTAGGGCCATCCTACGAGCAGTACTTC. Its translation is CASSGLGLGPSYEQYF.

The V and J genes are TRBV18 and TRBJ1-2; D possibly corresponds to TRBD1 (5 bases). V shed 1 base and J shed 8 bases, with 14 bases lying between them. This CDR3 is built from 14 residues. In germline, CDR1 is KGHSH, CDR2 LQKENI. The CDR3: CASSPLTGGLGYTF. Here the CDR3 DNA reads TGTGCCAGCTCACCACTAACCGGGGGTTTGGGCTACACCTTC.

J is TRBJ2-5 and V is TRBV7-9; 9 nucleotides match TRBD1. From germline, CDR1 is SEHNR and CDR2 FQNEAQ (reference sequence). This CDR3 contains 14 residues. The trim removed 6 bases at V and 5 bases at J, leaving 7 bases unmatched. The CDR3 here is CASSPGQGRETQYF. DNA for the CDR3: TGTGCCAGCAGTCCTGGACAGGGGAGGGAGACCCAGTACTTC.

This rearrangement joins TRBV4-2 to TRBJ2-7; no clear D. Germline V gene lookup returns CDR1 LGHNA and CDR2 YNFKEQ. V was clipped by 0 bases and J by 3 bases, with 9 bases between them. The CDR3 has 14 residues. CDR3 sequence: CASSQDFLSYEQYF. The CDR3 DNA follows: TGTGCCAGCAGCCAAGATTTTCTGAGCTACGAGCAGTACTTC.

This clone showed up just once. The J gene is TRBJ2-3, the V gene TRBV5-1, with 9 bases lining up with TRBD2. The junction had 7 bases not matched to a gene; V was cut back by 0 bases and J by 2 bases. Germline CDR1 reads SGHRS; CDR2 reads YFSETQ. There are 17 residues in the CDR3. CDR3 sequence reads: CASSLGLAGTFTDTQYF. The CDR3 DNA is TGCGCCAGCAGCTTGGGGCTAGCGGGGACCTTCACAGATACGCAGTATTTT.